One sample yielded the 15 T cell receptor beta chains listed below, sequenced in a study of shared clonotypes between healthy human individuals. Profiled with immunoSEQ multiplex PCR; TCRdb holds only in-frame clones, not every one. The table shows about 1.1 million clones, with 77% occurring only once. Material for sequencing was memory CD4+ T cells from PBMCs. Regarding subset: CD45RA-negative fraction. These receptors all stem from a man aged 18 to 35 in good health. Some clones in this sample may be carry-over from other donors' samples.

This clone was observed at least ten times. The rearrangement joins TRBV5-1 to TRBJ2-2, with TRBD2 identical over 12 bases. The V segment lost 4 bases and the J segment 5 bases; nucleotides outside the gene matches: 6. This CDR3 is 16 amino acids long. Germline V lookup: CDR1 SGHRS, CDR2 YFSETQ. The CDR3: CASSAAGTSGTGELFF. The CDR3 coding sequence is TGCGCCAGCAGCGCAGCCGGGACTAGCGGGACCGGGGAGCTGTTTTTT. Using reference TRBV5-1 and TRBJ2-2 for the parts outside the CDR3, the full variable domain is KAGVTQTPRYLIKTRGQQVTLSCSPISGHRSVSWYQQTPGQGLQFLFEYFSETQRNKGNFPGRFSGRQFSNSRSEMNVSTLELGDSALYLCASSAAGTSGTGELFFGEGSRLTVL.

The chain carries TRBV4-3 and TRBJ1-4, with TRBD1 as a possible D gene (5 bases). Trimming removed 0 bases from V and 8 bases from J, with 16 bases in between. The germline V gene encodes CDR1 LGHNA and CDR2 YSLEER. This CDR3 has 16 amino acids. The CDR3 spells CASSQDGRQGDEKLFF. CDR3 sequence (DNA): TGCGCCAGCAGCCAAGATGGTCGGCAGGGCGACGAAAAACTGTTTTTT.

DNA for the CDR3: TGTGCCTGGAGTGTGTCCGACAGGGCCAACTATGGCTACACCTTC. Translation gives CAWSVSDRANYGYTF. V usage is TRBV30 and J usage is TRBJ1-2; 7 bases fit TRBD1. Germline trimming cut 0 bases from V and 2 bases from J; bases unmatched to any gene: 6. The germline CDR1 and CDR2 sequences are GTSNPN and SVGIG (reference sequence). The CDR3 consists of 15 residues.

This chain connects TRBV6-6 to TRBJ2-7; tentatively, D is TRBD1 (6 bases). Looked up from germline, CDR1 is MNHNY and CDR2 is SVGAGI (reference sequence). The germline V and J ends were trimmed by 6 bases and 0 bases, with 12 bases remaining between them. This CDR3 region has 14 residues. CDR3 sequence reads: CASRERQDSYEQYF. CDR3 DNA sequence: TGTGCCAGCAGAGAACGACAGGACTCCTACGAGCAGTACTTC.

V gene TRBV4-3 combines with J gene TRBJ2-7, with a possible D match to TRBD2 (6 bases). CDR3 length: 17 residues. Trimming removed 3 bases at V and 2 bases at J, with 20 bases between. Germline values: CDR1 LGHNA, CDR2 YSLEER. CDR3 loop: CASSQQIPGLTPYEQYF. The CDR3 nucleotides read TGCGCCAGCAGCCAGCAAATTCCGGGACTCACGCCCTACGAGCAGTACTTC.

The chain joins TRBV2 to TRBJ2-1, with a possible D match to TRBD2 (6 bases). CDR3 length: 13 amino acids. CDR1 and CDR2 (germline): SNHLY, FYNNEI. The V gene lost 5 bases and the J gene lost 10 bases, with 15 bases spanning the gap. CDR3 sequence: CASSQLAPGEQFF. For the CDR3, the DNA is TGTGCCAGCAGTCAACTAGCCCCCGGGGAGCAGTTCTTC. The entire variable domain, with the rest obtained from reference TRBV2 and TRBJ2-1, is as follows: EPEVTQTPSHQVTQMGQEVILRCVPISNHLYFYWYRQILGQKVEFLVSFYNNEISEKSEIFDDQFSVERPDGSNFTLKIRSTKLEDSAMYFCASSQLAPGEQFFGPGTRLTVL.

This clone was seen a single time. The chain recombines TRBV28 with TRBJ2-3, with 10 bases identical to TRBD2. The ends lost 6 bases at V and 6 bases at J; junction bases unmatched: 12. This CDR3 spans 16 amino acids. Germline CDR1 and CDR2: MDHEN and SYDVKM. CDR3 sequence: CASSDTSGISVDTQYF. The CDR3 region has the DNA TGTGCCAGCAGCGATACTAGCGGGATTAGTGTGGATACGCAGTATTTT.

This chain uses TRBV5-6 with TRBJ2-1; unclear D gene. The germline V and J ends were trimmed by 3 bases and 4 bases, with 17 bases remaining between them. The CDR3 extends over 16 amino acids. CDR1 and CDR2 from the germline V gene are SGHDT and YYEEEE. The CDR3 nucleotides are TGTGCCAGCAGCTGGGATTTAACCCCTGGTTACAATGAGCAGTTCTTC. Translation: CASSWDLTPGYNEQFF.

The chain links TRBV28 to TRBJ1-3, with a possible D match to TRBD1 (5 bases). Germline V gene data show CDR1 as MDHEN and CDR2 as SYDVKM. This CDR3 spans 16 amino acids. Trimming shortened V by 8 bases and J by 2 bases, and 19 bases separated the two germline ends. The CDR3 coding sequence is TGTGCCAGCGCCCCCACGGGGGGGGGTGCTGGAAACACCATATATTTT. This codes for CASAPTGGGAGNTIYF. The entire variable domain, with the rest obtained from reference TRBV28 and TRBJ1-3, is as follows: DVKVTQSSRYLVKRTGEKVFLECVQDMDHENMFWYRQDPGLGLRLIYFSYDVKMKEKGDIPEGYSVSREKKERFSLILESASTNQTSMYLCASAPTGGGAGNTIYFGEGSWLTVV.

The chain carries TRBV15 and TRBJ2-1; D possibly corresponds to TRBD2 (6 bases). V was shortened by 0 bases and J by 2 bases, with 14 bases between the two germline ends. Germline-derived CDR1 and CDR2 are LNHNV and YYDKDF (reference sequence). The CDR3 has 17 amino acids. CDR3 protein: CATSRDSGLATYNEQFF. CDR3 nucleotides: TGTGCCACCAGCAGAGATTCGGGGCTAGCGACCTACAATGAGCAGTTCTTC. The variable domain in full, completed from reference TRBV15 and TRBJ2-1, reads DAMVIQNPRYQVTQFGKPVTLSCSQTLNHNVMYWYQQKSSQAPKLLFHYYDKDFNNEADTPDNFQSRRPNTSFCFLDIRSPGLGDTAMYLCATSRDSGLATYNEQFFGPGTRLTVL.

This clone was counted a single time. This chain uses TRBV7-2 with TRBJ1-2; perhaps TRBD1 as D (6 bases). The CDR3 covers 15 residues. CDR1 is SGHTA and CDR2 is FQGNSA in the germline V gene. V lost 4 bases and J lost 7, with 19 bases in between. The CDR3 here is CASSSKRQVGGGYTF. The DNA of the CDR3 is TGTGCCAGCAGCTCGAAAAGACAGGTCGGAGGTGGCTACACCTTC.

The table lists this clone with a few counts. V is TRBV9 and J is TRBJ2-5, with 10 bases identical to TRBD1. Trimming removed 3 bases from V and 1 base from J; junction bases left unmatched: 6. Germline V CDR1 and CDR2: SGDLS, YYNGEE. This CDR3 comprises 16 residues. CDR3 loop: CASSARGTGVQETQYF. The CDR3 region has the DNA TGTGCCAGCAGCGCCCGCGGGACAGGGGTCCAAGAGACCCAGTACTTC.

This chain connects TRBV30 to TRBJ2-5, with 7 bases matching TRBD2. Judging by the DNA end, TRBJ2-7 fits better; the J call may be wrong. This CDR3 is 12 amino acids long. Germline V lookup: CDR1 GTSNPN, CDR2 SVGIG (reference sequence). DNA for the CDR3: TGTGCCTGGACAGTGGGAGGGTACGAGCAGTACTTC. This codes for CAWTVGGYEQYF.

This clone has just a few counts. The V gene is TRBV7-3, the J gene TRBJ2-6, with 7 positions matching TRBD1. Losses at the gene ends were 5 bases for V and 2 bases for J; bases not matched to a gene: 3. This CDR3 region has 15 residues. Germline values: CDR1 SGHTA, CDR2 FQGTGA. DNA of the CDR3: TGTGCCAGCAGCAAAGGGACAGCTGGGGCCAACGTCCTGACTTTC. Protein sequence: CASSKGTAGANVLTF.

This chain joins TRBV18 and TRBJ2-7; 10 bases align to TRBD2. The CDR3 runs 17 residues. V was pared by 6 bases and J by 4 bases, with 15 bases of the junction left unmatched. Germline CDR1 reads KGHSH; CDR2 reads LQKENI. The DNA of the CDR3 is TGTGCCAGCTCCCCTCGAGGGGGGGTAGCGGGAGGTTACGAGCAGTACTTC. As protein: CASSPRGGVAGGYEQYF.